What follows are 29 T cell receptor beta chains derived from one specimen sequenced in a study of cytomegalovirus exposure and HLA in healthy donors. The PCR used 60 Vbeta and 13 Jbeta primers. Data came from immunoSEQ multiplex PCR; TCRdb stores just in-frame clones and leaves some out. The sample comprises 89,000 or so clones, approximately 72% of which are singletons, and roughly 11% rests with the top ten. Sequences were obtained from PBMCs. Receptors originate from a man aged 18 to 35 in good health and CMV-seropositive.

This chain links TRBV5-5 with TRBJ1-5, with D possibly matching TRBD1 (6 bases). Germline-derived CDR1 and CDR2 are SGHKS and YYEKEE (reference sequence). Deletions cut 7 bases from V and 3 bases from J, with 11 bases between. The CDR3 loop spans 13 amino acids. This chain's CDR3 is CASRGGFNQPQHF. The CDR3 DNA reads as TGTGCCAGCCGGGGGGGCTTCAATCAGCCCCAGCATTTT.

The chain uses TRBV5-1 and TRBJ2-3, with D possibly TRBD2 on 5 matching bases. V lost 4 bases to trimming and J lost 0 bases, with 15 bases between them. There are 16 residues in the CDR3. Germline CDR1 is SGHRS and CDR2 is YFSETQ. The CDR3 loop is CASSPRLRTSTDTQYF. CDR3 DNA: TGCGCCAGCAGCCCCCGACTACGAACTAGCACAGATACGCAGTATTTT.

The rearrangement uses TRBV5-1 and TRBJ2-7; D is uncertain. Deletions cut 5 bases from V and 4 bases from J, with 19 bases between. The CDR3 is 15 residues long. Germline CDR1 and CDR2: SGHRS and YFSETQ. CDR3 in DNA: TGCGCCAGCAGGAGCTTGACAAATTTAGGATACGAGCAGTACTTC. This codes for CASRSLTNLGYEQYF.

The V call is TRBV5-6, the J call TRBJ2-5; TRBD2 agrees at 7 bases. This CDR3 has 13 residues. Germline V gene lookup returns CDR1 SGHDT and CDR2 YYEEEE. The trim removed 3 bases at V and 5 bases at J, leaving 4 bases unmatched. The CDR3 DNA is TGTGCCAGCAGCTCACGGCGGGGGGAGACCCAGTACTTC. Residues: CASSSRRGETQYF.

The chain carries TRBV5-1 and TRBJ1-3; weak D call: TRBD1 (5 bases). The length of the CDR3 is 14 residues. Between the trimmed V and J ends, which lost 4 bases and 4 bases, there was a span of 12 bases. CDR1 and CDR2 from the germline V gene are SGHRS and YFSETQ. This chain's CDR3 is CASSLGRAGNTIYF. Here the CDR3 DNA reads TGCGCCAGCAGCCTTGGCAGGGCCGGAAACACCATATATTTT. The full variable domain, its missing parts supplied by reference TRBV5-1 and TRBJ1-3, is KAGVTQTPRYLIKTRGQQVTLSCSPISGHRSVSWYQQTPGQGLQFLFEYFSETQRNKGNFPGRFSGRQFSNSRSEMNVSTLELGDSALYLCASSLGRAGNTIYFGEGSWLTVV.

This sequence joins TRBV7-6 and TRBJ2-3; maybe TRBD2 (5 bases). V dropped 4 bases and J dropped 4 bases, with 9 bases sitting between them. Germline CDR1 reads SGHVS; CDR2 reads FNYEAQ. This CDR3 has 13 amino acids. The CDR3 loop reads CASSSSGADTQYF. The CDR3 DNA follows: TGTGCCAGCAGCTCCTCCGGGGCAGATACGCAGTATTTT.

This chain links TRBV18 with TRBJ2-7; 12 nucleotides align to TRBD2. The CDR3 covers 15 residues. Germline loops: CDR1 KGHSH, CDR2 LQKENI. Germline trimming cut 3 bases from V and 2 bases from J; bases unmatched to any gene: 2. CDR3 residues: CASSPRLAGAYEQYF. CDR3 sequence (DNA): TGTGCCAGCTCACCCCGACTAGCGGGGGCCTACGAGCAGTACTTC.

The sample holds a few counts of this clone. This sequence joins TRBV6-1 and TRBJ1-4; D not certain. V lost 5 bases, J lost 8 bases, and 12 bases lay in between. The CDR3 is 13 residues long. Germline loops: CDR1 MNHNS, CDR2 SASEGT. The DNA of the CDR3 is TGTGCCAGCAGTCTGACTCTAGAGGAAAAACTGTTTTTT. It translates to CASSLTLEEKLFF.

This chain uses TRBV29-1 with TRBJ2-7, with TRBD1 matching over 7 bases. Germline loops: CDR1 SQVTM, CDR2 ANQGSEA. The CDR3 has 14 residues. V was pared by 3 bases and J by 2 bases, with 7 bases of the junction left unmatched. The CDR3 DNA follows: TGCAGCGTTGAGGTGGGGGACAGTACCTACGAGCAGTACTTC. Translating it yields CSVEVGDSTYEQYF.

This clone was observed a few times. This chain joins TRBV5-1 and TRBJ1-2; D may be TRBD1 (6 bases). The CDR3 covers 13 residues. Germline CDR1 reads SGHRS; CDR2 reads YFSETQ. V lost 1 base, J lost 4 bases, and 8 bases lay in between. The CDR3 DNA is TGCGCCAGCAGCTTGACAGGGCTCTATGGCTACACCTTC. It specifies CASSLTGLYGYTF. The variable domain in full, with the rest retrieved from reference TRBV5-1 and TRBJ1-2, is KAGVTQTPRYLIKTRGQQVTLSCSPISGHRSVSWYQQTPGQGLQFLFEYFSETQRNKGNFPGRFSGRQFSNSRSEMNVSTLELGDSALYLCASSLTGLYGYTFGSGTRLTVV.

This chain uses TRBV5-1 with TRBJ1-2, with 8 bases matching TRBD1. CDR1 is SGHRS and CDR2 is YFSETQ in the germline V gene. This CDR3 region has 14 residues. Trimming removed 4 bases from V and 2 bases from J; junction bases left unmatched: 4. The CDR3 is CASSPTGVNYGYTF. The CDR3 DNA reads as TGCGCCAGCAGCCCGACAGGGGTAAACTATGGCTACACCTTC.

This clone occurred once. V usage is TRBV2 and J usage is TRBJ2-4; D is possibly TRBD2 (6 bases). The V and J ends lost 4 bases and 2 bases respectively, with 15 bases between them. The CDR3 is 16 amino acids. Germline CDR1 SNHLY, CDR2 FYNNEI. CDR3 sequence (DNA): TGTGCCAGCAGTGTAGTAGCGGTGGGTTCCAAAAACATTCAGTACTTC. Amino acid sequence: CASSVVAVGSKNIQYF.

The chain employs TRBV11-2 and TRBJ2-1; weak D call: TRBD1 (5 bases). V was pared by 6 bases and J by 5 bases, with 17 bases between. CDR3 length: 15 residues. Germline V lookup: CDR1 SGHAT, CDR2 FQNNGV. The CDR3 here is CASRGLRAAHNEQFF. The CDR3 DNA reads TGTGCCAGCAGAGGCCTCAGGGCGGCCCACAATGAGCAGTTCTTC.

The chain carries TRBV6-5 and TRBJ2-7, with 10 bases lining up with TRBD2. This CDR3 has 14 amino acids. J lost 3 bases, V lost 7 bases, and 6 bases had no gene match. The germline V gene has CDR1 MNHEY and CDR2 SVGAGI. The CDR3 region is CASNPSGGRYEQYF. CDR3 nucleotide sequence: TGTGCCAGCAATCCTAGCGGGGGCCGCTACGAGCAGTACTTC.

This chain links TRBV5-1 with TRBJ2-7; D gene unclear. The CDR3 covers 14 residues. From germline, CDR1 is SGHRS and CDR2 YFSETQ. Trimming removed 5 bases at V and 0 bases at J, with 12 bases between. The CDR3 coding sequence is TGCGCCAGCAGACCCATGACACTCTCCTACGAGCAGTACTTC. It translates to CASRPMTLSYEQYF.

This clone was detected once. This chain connects TRBV9 to TRBJ2-1; 15 bases line up with TRBD2. The CDR3 loop spans 17 amino acids. After removal of 3 bases from V and 8 bases from J, the junction contained 9 bases not matched to a gene. Germline lookup yields CDR1 SGDLS and CDR2 YYNGEE. The CDR3 coding sequence is TGTGCCAGCAGCGAGCAGGGACTAGCGGGGGGTCTTGATGAGCAGTTCTTC. Its protein is CASSEQGLAGGLDEQFF.

This sequence joins TRBV5-1 and TRBJ2-7; possible D gene TRBD1, 6 bases. Germline assignment: CDR1 SGHRS and CDR2 YFSETQ. V was trimmed by 0 bases and J by 0 bases, leaving 7 bases between them. This CDR3 spans 14 amino acids. The CDR3 reads CASSLDRVSYEQYF. DNA for the CDR3: TGCGCCAGCAGCTTGGACAGGGTCTCCTACGAGCAGTACTTC.

This clone was picked up one time. This chain links TRBV5-5 with TRBJ1-1; TRBD1 is a possible D gene (5 bases). The CDR3 covers 13 residues. Germline V gene lookup returns CDR1 SGHKS and CDR2 YYEKEE (reference sequence). V was trimmed by 2 bases and J by 5 bases, leaving 10 bases between them. In DNA, the CDR3 is TGTGCCAGCAGCTTAGGGGTAAATACTGAAGCTTTCTTT. The encoded protein is CASSLGVNTEAFF.

The CDR3, as DNA: TGTGCCAGCAGCGACAGGGGGCGCAATGAAGAGACCCAGTACTTC. Translation gives CASSDRGRNEETQYF. The rearrangement links TRBV7-2 to TRBJ2-5, with 10 bases matching TRBD1. The length of the CDR3 is 15 residues. CDR1 is SGHTA, CDR2 FQGNSA, per germline. The junction had 6 bases not matched to a gene; V was cut back by 5 bases and J by 3 bases.

The rearrangement links TRBV19 to TRBJ2-5; TRBD2 aligns across 13 bases. CDR3 length: 14 amino acids. Looked up from germline, CDR1 is LNHDA and CDR2 is SQIVND (reference sequence). V was clipped by 6 bases and J by 5 bases; unmatched bases: 3. CDR3 protein: CASSGLAGVETQYF. CDR3 nucleotides: TGTGCCAGTAGCGGACTAGCGGGGGTGGAGACCCAGTACTTC.

Sample share makes this clone medium-sized. The genes are TRBV7-9 and TRBJ2-7; maybe TRBD2 (5 bases). The germline V and J ends were trimmed by 1 base and 6 bases, with 13 bases remaining between them. The germline CDR1 and CDR2 sequences are SEHNR and FQNEAQ (reference sequence). The CDR3 spans 14 residues. CDR3 sequence (DNA): TGTGCCAGCAGCTTAGTCGGAGGTCGGGGCGAGCAGTACTTC. This gives the protein CASSLVGGRGEQYF.

The chain combines TRBV30 with TRBJ2-5, with TRBD1 matching over 9 bases. The CDR3 totals 16 residues. Looked up from germline, CDR1 is GTSNPN and CDR2 is SVGIG (reference sequence). Trimming removed 0 bases from V and 4 bases from J; junction bases left unmatched: 9. CDR3 nucleotide sequence: TGTGCCTGGAGTGTTGGGGACAGGGAGACACGAGAGACCCAGTACTTC. Translated: CAWSVGDRETRETQYF.

This rearrangement joins TRBV5-1 to TRBJ1-2, with 9 nucleotides matching TRBD1. V shed 0 bases and J 6 bases; nucleotides not matched to a gene: 6. Germline V gene sequence: CDR1 SGHRS, CDR2 YFSETQ. CDR3 size: 15 residues. CDR3 protein: CASSLDPGQGNGYTF. The DNA of the CDR3 is TGCGCCAGCAGCTTGGACCCGGGACAGGGAAATGGCTACACCTTC.

This chain links TRBV5-1 with TRBJ2-5, with D perhaps TRBD2 (5 bases). The V end was cut by 4 bases, the J end by 4 bases, with 17 bases between. The CDR3 runs 15 residues. Germline CDR1 SGHRS, CDR2 YFSETQ. The CDR3 DNA is TGCGCCAGCAGCGTTGGACCGAGGGCACCAGAGACCCAGTACTTC. Protein: CASSVGPRAPETQYF.

V and J are TRBV4-2 and TRBJ2-7; 7 bases are shared with TRBD2. This CDR3 has 15 residues. The germline CDR1 and CDR2 sequences are LGHNA and YNFKEQ. Trimming removed 6 bases from V and 2 bases from J; junction bases left unmatched: 10. CDR3 in DNA: TGTGCCAGCAGTCCTAGTCGAGGACTAGCCTACGAGCAGTACTTC. Translation: CASSPSRGLAYEQYF.

The CDR3 spells CASSILAGNTGELFF. CDR3 in DNA: TGTGCCAGCAGCATACTAGCTGGGAACACCGGGGAGCTGTTTTTT. The chain links TRBV28 to TRBJ2-2; possible D gene TRBD2, 6 bases. This CDR3 is 15 amino acids long. Per germline, CDR1 MDHEN and CDR2 SYDVKM. Trimming stripped 6 bases from V and 1 base from J, with 12 bases between.

This clone was observed once. The V and J genes are TRBV27 and TRBJ2-1; D possibly corresponds to TRBD1 (7 bases). There are 16 residues in the CDR3. Germline CDR1 and CDR2: MNHEY and SMNVEV (reference sequence). V dropped 5 bases and J dropped 9 bases, with 23 bases sitting between them. This chain's CDR3 is CASSRGTAAAVSEQFF. CDR3 nucleotides: TGTGCCAGCAGTCGGGGGACAGCGGCCGCGGTGAGTGAGCAGTTCTTC.

This chain joins TRBV28 and TRBJ2-2; D is unresolved. Germline CDR1 reads MDHEN; CDR2 reads SYDVKM. The length of the CDR3 is 14 residues. V was shortened by 3 bases and J by 8 bases, with 13 bases between the two germline ends. The CDR3 DNA reads as TGTGCCAGCAGTTTCCGGCTAGTATCAGGGGAGCTGTTTTTT. Translating it yields CASSFRLVSGELFF.

The J gene is TRBJ1-1, the V gene TRBV5-1; D gene unclear. CDR3 length equals 13 residues. V lost 5 bases to trimming and J lost 2 bases, with 10 bases between them. Per germline, CDR1 SGHRS and CDR2 YFSETQ. Written as DNA, the CDR3 is TGCGCCAGCAGGGCGGCCTTTAACACTGAAGCTTTCTTT. This translates into CASRAAFNTEAFF.